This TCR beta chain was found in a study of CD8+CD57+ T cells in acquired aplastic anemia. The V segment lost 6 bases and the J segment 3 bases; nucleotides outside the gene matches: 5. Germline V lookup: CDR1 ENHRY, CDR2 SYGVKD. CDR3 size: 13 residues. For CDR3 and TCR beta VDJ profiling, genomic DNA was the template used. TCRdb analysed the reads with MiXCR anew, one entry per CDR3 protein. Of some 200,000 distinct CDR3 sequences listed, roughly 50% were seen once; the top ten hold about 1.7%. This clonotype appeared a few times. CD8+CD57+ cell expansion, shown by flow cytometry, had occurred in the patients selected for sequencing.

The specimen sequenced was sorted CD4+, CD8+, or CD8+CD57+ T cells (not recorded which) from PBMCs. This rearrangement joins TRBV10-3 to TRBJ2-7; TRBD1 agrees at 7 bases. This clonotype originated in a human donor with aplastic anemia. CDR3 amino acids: CAIRDGTDYEQYF. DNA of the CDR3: TGTGCCATCAGAGACGGGACAGACTACGAGCAGTACTTC.